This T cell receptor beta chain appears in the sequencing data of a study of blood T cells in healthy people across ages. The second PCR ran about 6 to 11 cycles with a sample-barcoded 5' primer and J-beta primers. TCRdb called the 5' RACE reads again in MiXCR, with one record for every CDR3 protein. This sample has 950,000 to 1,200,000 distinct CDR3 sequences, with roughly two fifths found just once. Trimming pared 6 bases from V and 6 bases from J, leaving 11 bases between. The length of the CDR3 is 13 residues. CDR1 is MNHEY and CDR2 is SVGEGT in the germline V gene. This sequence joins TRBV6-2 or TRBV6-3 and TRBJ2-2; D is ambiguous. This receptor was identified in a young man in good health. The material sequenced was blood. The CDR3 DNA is TGTGCCAGCAGCCCTTATCTCCCCGGGGAGCTGTTTTTT. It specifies CASSPYLPGELFF.